These 32 T cell receptor beta chains were all obtained from the same sample, sequenced in a study of T cells in Graves' hyperthyroidism and ophthalmopathy. RNA transcripts were the template for amplifying TCR beta CDR3 regions. RT-PCR in the first round (using the HTBI primer set) targeted the TCR CDR3. TCRdb re-analysed the multiplex PCR reads in MiXCR, keeping a single row per CDR3 protein. The data show fewer than 750,000 distinct CDR3 sequences, about 43% seen once. The sample taken for sequencing was peripheral blood or thyroid tissue (not recorded which). The receptors originated from a woman between 18 and 29 years old with Graves' hyperthyroidism.

This chain uses TRBV29-1 with TRBJ2-7; D is unresolved. There are 10 residues in the CDR3. Germline CDR1 reads SQVTM; CDR2 reads ANQGSEA. The CDR3 protein is CSSQSSEQYF. The DNA for the CDR3 is TGCAGTTCGCAGAGCAGCGAGCAGTACTTC.

The chain recombines TRBV7-9 with TRBJ1-4; the D is unclear. The V gene lost 0 bases and the J gene lost 6 bases, with 14 bases spanning the gap. This CDR3 is 16 amino acids long. CDR1 is SEHNR and CDR2 is FQNEAQ in the germline V gene (reference sequence). The CDR3 coding sequence is TGTGCCAGCAGCTTAGCGGCGGGAGGGCCAGATGAAAAACTGTTTTTT. Residues: CASSLAAGGPDEKLFF.

CDR3 in amino acids: CSLDPGDYGYTF. In nucleotides, the CDR3 is TGCAGCTTAGATCCAGGAGACTATGGCTACACCTTC. The chain employs TRBV29-1 and TRBJ1-2; no reliable D call. Germline assignment: CDR1 SQVTM and CDR2 ANQGSEA. Deletions cut 8 bases from V and 3 bases from J, with 13 bases between. This CDR3 region has 12 residues.

This chain joins TRBV29-1 and TRBJ1-1; D is unclear. Trimming took off 4 bases at V and 6 bases at J, with 9 bases between the two ends. This CDR3 is built from 11 residues. Germline values: CDR1 SQVTM, CDR2 ANQGSEA. The CDR3 nucleotides are TGCAGCGTTGGAGGAGGGCCTGAAGCTTTCTTT. Translating it yields CSVGGGPEAFF.

As regards this clonotype: A much larger clone is a single base away; this may be a read error. This chain connects TRBV5-1 to TRBJ2-7; D is tentatively TRBD1 or TRBD2 (5 bases each). The CDR3 sequence is 13 residues long. Germline lookup yields CDR1 SGHRS and CDR2 YFSETQ. The CDR3 region has the DNA TGCACCAGCAGCAGGGCAGGGAGCTACGAGCAGTACTTC. It translates to CTSSRAGSYEQYF.

In its sample, this clonotype was seen many times. The J gene is TRBJ2-2, the V gene TRBV25-1; 9 bases fit TRBD2. V trimming: 1 base; J trimming: 6 bases; junction bases outside the gene matches: 15. The CDR3 runs to 19 residues. Germline V gene sequence: CDR1 MGHDK, CDR2 SYGVNS. The DNA of the CDR3 is TGTGCCAGCAGTGAATTGGGACTAGCCAATTCCTGGGCCCCCGGGGAGCTGTTTTTT. As protein: CASSELGLANSWAPGELFF.

Points on this clonotype: One base away lies a much larger clone, so this may be a sequencing read error. The genes are TRBV7-3 and TRBJ2-7; 11 bases are shared with TRBD2. The CDR3 contains 16 residues. V was pared by 5 bases and J by 2 bases, with 8 bases of the junction left unmatched. The germline CDR1 and CDR2 sequences are SGHTA and FQGTGA. The CDR3 DNA sequence: TGTGCCAGCAGCCAACCAATTAGCGGGAGGGCCTACGAGCAGTACTTC. Its protein is CASSQPISGRAYEQYF.

Here the CDR3 reads CASSSPTGGFNEQFF. The DNA of the CDR3 is TGTGCCAGCAGCTCCCCGACAGGGGGCTTCAATGAGCAGTTCTTC. The genes are TRBV7-9 and TRBJ2-1; 10 nucleotides line up with TRBD1. The CDR3 is made up of 15 amino acids. CDR1 is SEHNR and CDR2 is FQNEAQ in the germline V gene (reference sequence). The V gene end was trimmed by 4 bases and the J gene end by 6 bases; junction bases not matched to a gene: 6.

A word on this clonotype: This clone may be a read error of a much larger clone one base away. This chain joins TRBV9 and TRBJ2-7; no firm D call. The length of the CDR3 is 14 residues. V was trimmed by 0 bases and J by 4 bases, leaving 11 bases between them. Germline V CDR1 and CDR2: SGDLS, YYNGEE. The CDR3 loop reads CASSVGIGIYEQYF. The CDR3 DNA follows: TGTGCCAGCAGCGTAGGGATAGGGATTTACGAGCAGTACTTC. Filled out from reference TRBV9 and TRBJ2-7, the complete variable domain reads DSGVTQTPKHLITATGQRVTLRCSPRSGDLSVYWYQQSLDQGLQFLIQYYNGEERAKGNILERFSAQQFPDLHSELNLSSLELGDSALYFCASSVGIGIYEQYFGPGTRLTVT.

This sequence joins TRBV7-6 and TRBJ2-7; 8 bases are a match to TRBD2. The CDR3 length is 12 residues. CDR1 and CDR2 from the germline V gene are SGHVS and FNYEAQ. CDR3 DNA sequence: TGTGCTCACAGCGGGAGCCAGGACGAGCAGTACTTC. Its protein is CAHSGSQDEQYF.

V usage is TRBV13 and J usage is TRBJ2-2, with 10 positions matching TRBD1. The CDR3 is made up of 16 amino acids. From germline, CDR1 is PRHDT and CDR2 FYEKMQ (reference sequence). The trim removed 4 bases at V and 5 bases at J, leaving 7 bases unmatched. CDR3 nucleotides: TGTGCCAGCAGCTCCGGGACAGGGGATCCGACCGGGGAGCTGTTTTTT. Translation gives CASSSGTGDPTGELFF.

V and J are TRBV12-5 and TRBJ1-4; TRBD1 might be the D (6 bases). This CDR3 is 15 amino acids long. V was cut by 5 bases and J by 3 bases, with 13 bases left in between. Germline V gene data show CDR1 as LGHNT and CDR2 as FRNRAP. The chain's CDR3 is CASGPPGQSNEKLFF. The DNA for the CDR3 is TGTGCTAGTGGTCCGCCGGGACAATCTAATGAAAAACTGTTTTTT.

The table lists this clonotype with many counts. The chain links TRBV9 to TRBJ2-7, with D possibly matching TRBD2 (5 bases). The CDR3 has 14 amino acids. V was clipped by 0 bases and J by 2 bases, with 9 bases between them. Germline assignment: CDR1 SGDLS and CDR2 YYNGEE. DNA of the CDR3: TGTGCCAGCAGCGTAGACTCGCGGGCCTACGAGCAGTACTTC. It translates to CASSVDSRAYEQYF.

This clonotype was recorded at least ten times. The chain carries TRBV28 and TRBJ1-1, with a weak D call TRBD1 (5 bases). This CDR3 spans 16 amino acids. Germline CDR1 and CDR2: MDHEN and SYDVKM. V gave up 4 bases and J gave up 1 base, with 16 bases separating them. CDR3 sequence: CASSSLRGGANTEAFF. The CDR3 DNA reads TGTGCCAGCAGTTCCCTCCGGGGCGGAGCGAACACTGAAGCTTTCTTT.

To note about this clonotype: With a much larger clone just one base away, this may be a read error. The genes are TRBV5-1 and TRBJ2-5; the match to TRBD1 covers 8 bases. CDR3 length: 15 residues. Germline CDR1 SGHRS, CDR2 YFSETQ. V lost 4 bases and J lost 9; bases outside the gene matches: 14. The CDR3 DNA reads as TGCGCCAGCAGCCCGACAGGGGTGGTGTCGGAGGCCCAGTACTTC. Translation gives CASSPTGVVSEAQYF. Combining the CDR3 with reference TRBV5-1 and TRBJ2-5 gives the whole variable domain KAGVTQTPRYLIKTRGQQVTLSCSPISGHRSVSWYQQTPGQGLQFLFEYFSETQRNKGNFPGRFSGRQFSNSRSEMNVSTLELGDSALYLCASSPTGVVSEAQYFGPGTRLLVL.

The V gene is TRBV10-3, the J gene TRBJ1-1, with 7 bases aligning to TRBD1. CDR3 size: 14 residues. Germline trimming cut 8 bases from V and 2 bases from J; bases unmatched to any gene: 8. Germline-derived CDR1 and CDR2 are ENHRY and SYGVKD. The CDR3 protein is CAIQGQAVNTEAFF. The CDR3 region has the DNA TGTGCCATCCAAGGACAGGCCGTCAACACTGAAGCTTTCTTT.

This clonotype was seen many times. The chain recombines TRBV24-1 with TRBJ1-2; 7 bases are a match to TRBD1. Germline V gene data show CDR1 as KGHDR and CDR2 as SFDVKD. Trimming took 3 bases from V and 3 from J; bases not matched to a gene: 6. This CDR3 has 15 residues. The CDR3 sequence is CATSDRRGGYYGYTF. The CDR3 coding sequence is TGTGCCACCAGTGATCGCAGGGGGGGATACTATGGCTACACCTTC.

The chain is built from TRBV7-9 and TRBJ2-5, with TRBD2 matching over 7 bases. V lost 1 base and J lost 3; bases outside the gene matches: 5. The CDR3 loop spans 15 amino acids. Germline CDR1 reads SEHNR; CDR2 reads FQNEAQ (reference sequence). CDR3 loop: CASSLGASGEETQYF. The CDR3 DNA sequence: TGTGCCAGCAGCTTAGGGGCTAGCGGAGAAGAGACCCAGTACTTC.

This chain joins TRBV29-1 and TRBJ2-3, with 7 nucleotides matching TRBD2. The germline gives CDR1 SQVTM, CDR2 ANQGSEA. The CDR3 has 10 residues. This CDR3 reads CNASGLRQYF. In DNA form, the CDR3 reads TGCAACGCATCGGGACTAAGGCAGTATTTT.

The rearrangement joins TRBV9 to TRBJ1-5; D call uncertain. The CDR3 covers 13 residues. Germline lookup yields CDR1 SGDLS and CDR2 YYNGEE. The germline V and J ends were trimmed by 0 bases and 9 bases, with 10 bases remaining between them. In nucleotides, the CDR3 is TGTGCCAGCAGCGTAGCAGCGGGAGGGCCCCAGCATTTT. Translation gives CASSVAAGGPQHF.

This clonotype has ten or more counts. The chain recombines TRBV12-5 with TRBJ2-7; 9 bases align to TRBD2. Germline V lookup: CDR1 LGHNT, CDR2 FRNRAP. V gave up 2 bases and J gave up 7 bases; unmatched junction bases: 9. The CDR3 is made up of 15 amino acids. The CDR3 DNA reads as TGTGCTAGTGGTTTGATGCGGGAGGGCCTTCAAGAGCAGTACTTC. Protein sequence: CASGLMREGLQEQYF.

The rearrangement links TRBV2 to TRBJ2-7, with a weak D call TRBD2 (5 bases). Trimming shortened V by 9 bases and J by 3 bases, and 15 bases separated the two germline ends. CDR1 is SNHLY, CDR2 FYNNEI, per germline. The CDR3 sequence is 13 residues long. CDR3 nucleotide sequence: TGTGCCAGTTCACAAGCGGAGAACTACGAGCAGTACTTC. Translated, it gives CASSQAENYEQYF.

This clonotype was seen more than once but under ten times. The rearrangement uses TRBV7-9 and TRBJ2-1, with TRBD1 matching over 8 bases. V gave up 8 bases and J gave up 5 bases; unmatched junction bases: 5. The germline gives CDR1 SEHNR, CDR2 FQNEAQ (reference sequence). The CDR3 has 13 residues. The CDR3 DNA reads TGTGCCAGCTTGAGACAGGGGCACAATGAGCAGTTCTTC. Residues: CASLRQGHNEQFF.

This clonotype was picked up many times. V is TRBV18 and J is TRBJ1-2; D ambiguous. The length of the CDR3 is 12 residues. Trimming removed 3 bases at V and 8 bases at J, with 10 bases between. CDR1 is KGHSH, CDR2 LQKENI, per germline. The CDR3 protein is CASSPKEGGYTF. As DNA, the CDR3 is TGTGCCAGCTCACCGAAGGAAGGAGGCTACACCTTC.

The V and J genes are TRBV6-6 and TRBJ2-5; TRBD1 matches 10 bases. From germline, CDR1 is MNHNY and CDR2 SVGAGI (reference sequence). CDR3 length: 13 amino acids. The trim removed 6 bases at V and 7 bases at J, leaving 5 bases unmatched. CDR3 bases: TGTGCCAGCAGGGGACAGGGGTCGGGGACCCAGTACTTC. It is translated as CASRGQGSGTQYF.

The chain is built from TRBV29-1 and TRBJ2-5; a possible D gene is TRBD1 (6 bases). Germline assignment: CDR1 SQVTM and CDR2 ANQGSEA. Trimming pared 8 bases from V and 5 bases from J, leaving 15 bases between. The CDR3 is 12 residues long. The CDR3 DNA sequence: TGCAGCCTCCACAGGGTTGGGGAGACCCAGTACTTC. Amino acids: CSLHRVGETQYF.

V and J are TRBV4-1 and TRBJ1-2, with 7 bases aligning to TRBD1. This CDR3 has 13 amino acids. The junction had 5 bases not matched to a gene; V was cut back by 4 bases and J by 6 bases. CDR1 is MGHRA and CDR2 is YSYEKL in the germline V gene. Written as DNA, the CDR3 is TGCGCCAGCAGCCGCGGACAGGAGAATGGCTACACCTTC. As protein: CASSRGQENGYTF.

The chain uses TRBV10-3 and TRBJ1-1, with D perhaps TRBD1 (5 bases). CDR3 length: 11 amino acids. CDR1 is ENHRY, CDR2 SYGVKD, per germline. The ends were cut back, 3 bases at V and 7 bases at J, with 6 bases in the middle. CDR3 in amino acids: CAISDQGEAFF. In nucleotides, the CDR3 is TGTGCCATCAGTGATCAGGGTGAAGCTTTCTTT.

This rearrangement joins TRBV24-1 to TRBJ1-1; 7 nucleotides agree with TRBD1. V trimming: 2 bases; J trimming: 2 bases; junction bases outside the gene matches: 7. Germline CDR1 KGHDR, CDR2 SFDVKD. This CDR3 region has 16 residues. The DNA of the CDR3 is TGTGCCACCAGTGATTCCCGCGCAGGGGGAAACACTGAAGCTTTCTTT. Translation: CATSDSRAGGNTEAFF.

This clonotype was counted ten times or more. At one end the junction does not follow the germline gene, possibly because of a read error. The rearrangement uses TRBV10-3 and TRBJ1-2; D remains unclear. CDR1 and CDR2 from the germline V gene are ENHRY and SYGVKD. The CDR3 has 15 amino acids. CDR3 region: CAIREFADFDYGYTF. CDR3 in DNA: TGTGCCATCAGGGAGTTCGCTGACTTCGACTATGGCTACACCTTC.

The table lists this clonotype with many counts. The chain combines TRBV6-2 or TRBV6-3 with TRBJ2-7; D possibly corresponds to TRBD1 (5 bases). The ends were cut back, 8 bases at V and 7 bases at J, with 12 bases in the middle. The germline CDR1 and CDR2 sequences are MNHEY and SVGEGT. The CDR3 length is 11 residues. DNA of the CDR3: TGTGCCAGCCGGATGGGGCGGGAGCAGTACTTC. Its protein product is CASRMGREQYF.

This clonotype has ten or more counts. The chain couples TRBV5-5 to TRBJ2-7; D unresolved. V lost 0 bases and J 3 bases, leaving 10 bases between the germline ends. Germline CDR1 is SGHKS and CDR2 is YYEKEE (reference sequence). The CDR3 runs 14 residues. In DNA form, the CDR3 reads TGTGCCAGCAGCTTGGATCCAGGCCACTACGAGCAGTACTTC. Translated: CASSLDPGHYEQYF.